This T cell receptor beta chain comes out of a study of T cell responses to AZD1222 COVID-19 vaccine. V was shortened by 5 bases and J by 4 bases, with 15 bases between the two germline ends. The germline V gene has CDR1 MDHEN and CDR2 SYDVKM. This CDR3 spans 15 amino acids. The repertoire was sequenced with immunoSEQ multiplex PCR; TCRdb's copy has only in-frame clones and lacks some. The sample holds fewer than 150,000 clones, roughly 88% seen once. The material sequenced was peripheral blood, taken 28 days after the second AZD1222 dose. This chain connects TRBV28 to TRBJ1-3; a weak D match, TRBD1 (6 bases). This TCR came from an adult who received the AZD1222 COVID-19 vaccine. The CDR3, as DNA: TGTGCCAGCAGTCTATTAACAGGGATCGGAAACACCATATATTTT. As protein: CASSLLTGIGNTIYF.